The sequence of this T cell receptor (beta chain) was determined in a study of vaccination and CD4 T cells after COVID-19. Turning to the study itself: The peptides that stimulated the cells were overlapping spike peptides from SARS-CoV-2, HCoV-NL63, HCoV-OC43 and HCoV-229E.

As to treatment: approximately 9-day PBMC culture with coronavirus spike peptide pools or control peptides (ViraFEST assay). The CDR3 spans 15 residues. Germline CDR1 reads GTSNPN; CDR2 reads SVGIG (reference sequence). The ends were cut back, 0 bases at V and 1 base at J, with 12 bases in the middle. Sequenced with the Oncomine TCR Beta short-read assay was DNA taken from cultured CD4+ T cells. CD4+ T cells were cultured, and genomic DNA was extracted from them. TCRdb fed the PCR reads into MiXCR, producing one record per CDR3 protein. Of tens of thousands of distinct CDR3 sequences listed, around 42% were seen once; the top ten hold about 18%. Regarding this clonotype: Its specificity is not known.

The chain combines TRBV30 with TRBJ1-1; a possible D gene is TRBD1 (5 bases). This clonotype originated in a human donor who received a COVID-19 vaccine. Material: CD4+ T cells from blood, cultured in vitro, obtained before SARS-CoV-2 vaccination. The CDR3 DNA follows: TGTGCCTGGAGTGTACGCGGGGGACGGAACACTGAAGCTTTCTTT. This encodes CAWSVRGGRNTEAFF.